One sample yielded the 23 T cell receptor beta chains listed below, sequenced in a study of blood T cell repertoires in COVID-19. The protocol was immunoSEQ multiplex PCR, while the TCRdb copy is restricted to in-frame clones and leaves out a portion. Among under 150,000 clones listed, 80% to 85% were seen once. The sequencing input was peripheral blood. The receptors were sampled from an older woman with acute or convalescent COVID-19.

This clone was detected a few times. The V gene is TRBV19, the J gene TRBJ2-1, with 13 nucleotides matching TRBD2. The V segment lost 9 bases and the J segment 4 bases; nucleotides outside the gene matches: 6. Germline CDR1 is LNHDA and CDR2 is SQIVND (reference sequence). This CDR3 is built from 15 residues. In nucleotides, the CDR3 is TGTGCCAGCACACTAGCGGGAGGGTCTTACAATGAGCAGTTCTTC. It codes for CASTLAGGSYNEQFF.

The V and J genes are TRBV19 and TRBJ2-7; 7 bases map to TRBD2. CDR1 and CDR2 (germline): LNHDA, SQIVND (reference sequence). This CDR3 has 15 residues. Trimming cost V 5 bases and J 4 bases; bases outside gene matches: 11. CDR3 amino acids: CASSAIAGAVYEQYF. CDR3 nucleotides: TGTGCCAGTAGTGCCATTGCGGGAGCAGTTTACGAGCAGTACTTC.

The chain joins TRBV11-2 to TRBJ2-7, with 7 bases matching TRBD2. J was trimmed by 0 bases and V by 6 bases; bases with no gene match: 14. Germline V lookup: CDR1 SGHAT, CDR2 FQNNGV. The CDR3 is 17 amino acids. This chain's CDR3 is CASRSNPGAGSSYEQYF. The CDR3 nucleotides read TGTGCCAGCAGGTCCAACCCAGGAGCGGGAAGCTCCTACGAGCAGTACTTC.

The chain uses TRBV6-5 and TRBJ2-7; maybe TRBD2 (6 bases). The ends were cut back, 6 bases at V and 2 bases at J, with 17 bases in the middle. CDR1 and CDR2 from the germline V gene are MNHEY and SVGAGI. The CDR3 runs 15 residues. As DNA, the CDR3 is TGTGCCAGCAGCCGACTCGGGACTGGCACCTACGAGCAGTACTTC. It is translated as CASSRLGTGTYEQYF.

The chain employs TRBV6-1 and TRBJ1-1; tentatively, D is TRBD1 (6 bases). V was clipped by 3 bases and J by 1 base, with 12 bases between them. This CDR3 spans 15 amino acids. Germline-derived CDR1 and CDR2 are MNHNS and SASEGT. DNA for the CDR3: TGTGCCAGCAGTGACGGACAGCAACCGAACACTGAAGCTTTCTTT. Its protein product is CASSDGQQPNTEAFF.

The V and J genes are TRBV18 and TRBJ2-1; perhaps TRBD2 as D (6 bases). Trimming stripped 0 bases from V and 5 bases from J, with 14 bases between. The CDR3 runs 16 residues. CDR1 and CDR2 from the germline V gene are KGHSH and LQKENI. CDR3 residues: CASSPPRSGADNEQFF. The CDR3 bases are TGTGCCAGCTCACCACCCCGTAGCGGAGCAGACAATGAGCAGTTCTTC.

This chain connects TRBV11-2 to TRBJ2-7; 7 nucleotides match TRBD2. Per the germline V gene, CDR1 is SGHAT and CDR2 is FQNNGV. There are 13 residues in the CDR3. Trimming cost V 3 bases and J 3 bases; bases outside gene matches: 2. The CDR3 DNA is TGTGCCAGCAGCTTGGGACTATTCTACGAGCAGTACTTC. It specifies CASSLGLFYEQYF.

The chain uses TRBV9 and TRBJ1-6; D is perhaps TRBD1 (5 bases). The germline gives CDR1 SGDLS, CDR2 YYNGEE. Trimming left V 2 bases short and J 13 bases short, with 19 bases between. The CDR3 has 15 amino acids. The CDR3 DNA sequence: TGTGCCAGCAGCGTCGCGGCAGCCGGGGGGTATCCCCTCCACTTT. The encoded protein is CASSVAAAGGYPLHF. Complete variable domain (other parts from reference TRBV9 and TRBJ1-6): DSGVTQTPKHLITATGQRVTLRCSPRSGDLSVYWYQQSLDQGLQFLIQYYNGEERAKGNILERFSAQQFPDLHSELNLSSLELGDSALYFCASSVAAAGGYPLHFGNGTRLTVT.

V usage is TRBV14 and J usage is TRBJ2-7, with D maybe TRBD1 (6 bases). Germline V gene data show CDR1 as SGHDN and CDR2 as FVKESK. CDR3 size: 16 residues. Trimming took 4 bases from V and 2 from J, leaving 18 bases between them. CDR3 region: CASSPTPGQMTYEQYF. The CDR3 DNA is TGTGCCAGCAGCCCAACCCCAGGACAGATGACCTACGAGCAGTACTTC.

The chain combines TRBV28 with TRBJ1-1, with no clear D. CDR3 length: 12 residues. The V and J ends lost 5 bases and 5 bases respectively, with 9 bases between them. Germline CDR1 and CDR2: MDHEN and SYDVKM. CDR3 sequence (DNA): TGTGCCAGCAGTCCCCCTCGGACTGAAGCTTTCTTT. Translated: CASSPPRTEAFF.

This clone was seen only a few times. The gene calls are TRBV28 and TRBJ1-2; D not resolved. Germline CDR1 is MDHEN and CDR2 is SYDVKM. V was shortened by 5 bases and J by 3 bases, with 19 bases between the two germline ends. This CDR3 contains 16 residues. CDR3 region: CASSHDISLLDYGYTF. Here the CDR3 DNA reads TGTGCCAGCAGTCATGATATAAGCCTCCTGGACTATGGCTACACCTTC.

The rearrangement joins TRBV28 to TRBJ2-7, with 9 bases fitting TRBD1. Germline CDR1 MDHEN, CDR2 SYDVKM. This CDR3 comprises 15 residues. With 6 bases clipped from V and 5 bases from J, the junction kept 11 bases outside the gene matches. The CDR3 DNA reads TGTGCCAGCAGCCGCACCGGGACAGGGACCAACGAGCAGTACTTC. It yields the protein CASSRTGTGTNEQYF.

The CDR3 protein is CASSSGPAGGAFF. The CDR3 DNA reads TGTGCCAGCAGCTCGGGCCCAGCCGGGGGTGCTTTCTTT. The chain links TRBV5-4 to TRBJ1-1, with D maybe TRBD1 (5 bases). This CDR3 is 13 amino acids long. Germline assignment: CDR1 SGHNT and CDR2 YYREEE (reference sequence). Trimming pared 3 bases from V and 11 bases from J, leaving 17 bases between.

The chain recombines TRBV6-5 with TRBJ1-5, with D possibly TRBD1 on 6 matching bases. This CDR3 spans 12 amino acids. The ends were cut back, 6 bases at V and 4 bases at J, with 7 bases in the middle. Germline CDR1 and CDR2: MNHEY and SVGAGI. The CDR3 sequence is CASSQGNQPQHF. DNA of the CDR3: TGTGCCAGCAGCCAGGGGAATCAGCCCCAGCATTTT.

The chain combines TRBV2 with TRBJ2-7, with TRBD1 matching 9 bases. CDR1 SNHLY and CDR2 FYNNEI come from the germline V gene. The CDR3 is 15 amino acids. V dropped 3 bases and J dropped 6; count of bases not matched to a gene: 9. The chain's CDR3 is CASSEGGQGFREQYF. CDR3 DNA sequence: TGTGCCAGCAGTGAGGGGGGACAGGGTTTCCGCGAGCAGTACTTC. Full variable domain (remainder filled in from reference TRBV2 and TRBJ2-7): EPEVTQTPSHQVTQMGQEVILRCVPISNHLYFYWYRQILGQKVEFLVSFYNNEISEKSEIFDDQFSVERPDGSNFTLKIRSTKLEDSAMYFCASSEGGQGFREQYFGPGTRLTVT.

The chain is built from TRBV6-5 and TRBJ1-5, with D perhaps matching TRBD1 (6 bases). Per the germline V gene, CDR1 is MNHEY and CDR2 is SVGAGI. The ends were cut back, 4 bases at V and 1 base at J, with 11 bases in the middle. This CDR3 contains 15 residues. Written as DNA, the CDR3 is TGTGCCAGCAGTTCCGACAGGTTGAGCAATCAGCCCCAGCATTTT. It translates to CASSSDRLSNQPQHF.

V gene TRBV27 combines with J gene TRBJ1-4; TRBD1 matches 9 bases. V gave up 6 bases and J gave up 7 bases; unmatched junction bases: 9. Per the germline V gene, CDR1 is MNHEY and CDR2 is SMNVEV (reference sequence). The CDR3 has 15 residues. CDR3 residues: CASSFHRQGVEKLFF. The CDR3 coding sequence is TGTGCCAGCAGCTTCCATAGACAGGGGGTTGAAAAACTGTTTTTT.

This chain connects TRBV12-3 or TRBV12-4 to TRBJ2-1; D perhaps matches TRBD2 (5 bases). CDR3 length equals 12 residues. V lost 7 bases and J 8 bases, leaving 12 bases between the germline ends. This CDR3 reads CASTPRTHEQFF. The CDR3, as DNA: TGTGCCAGCACCCCTAGGACTCATGAGCAGTTCTTC.

The CDR3 DNA follows: TGTGCCAGCAGCCCCGGGACAGCAATCAATGAGCAGTTCTTC. Translating gives CASSPGTAINEQFF. The chain combines TRBV6-5 with TRBJ2-1; 7 bases agree with TRBD1. Germline lookup yields CDR1 MNHEY and CDR2 SVGAGI. This CDR3 is 14 amino acids long. V trimming: 6 bases; J trimming: 6 bases; junction bases outside the gene matches: 8.

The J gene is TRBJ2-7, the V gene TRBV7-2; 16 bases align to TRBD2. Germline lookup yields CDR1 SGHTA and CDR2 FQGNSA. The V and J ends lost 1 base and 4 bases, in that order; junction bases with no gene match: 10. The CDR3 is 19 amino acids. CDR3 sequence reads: CASSLGPGTSGRAGYEQYF. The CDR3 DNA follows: TGTGCCAGCAGCTTAGGACCCGGGACTAGCGGGAGGGCCGGGTACGAGCAGTACTTC.

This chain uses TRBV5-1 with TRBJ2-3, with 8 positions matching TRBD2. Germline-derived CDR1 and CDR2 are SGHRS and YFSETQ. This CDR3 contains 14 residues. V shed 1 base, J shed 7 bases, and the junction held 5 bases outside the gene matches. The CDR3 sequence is CASSLSGSGNTQYF. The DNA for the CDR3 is TGCGCCAGCAGCTTGAGCGGGAGTGGGAATACGCAGTATTTT.

The CDR3 sequence: CSASSTSGSHEQYF. The CDR3 region has the DNA TGCAGTGCTAGTTCAACTAGCGGGAGCCACGAGCAGTACTTC. The V and J genes are TRBV20-1 and TRBJ2-7, with TRBD2 matching 11 bases. This CDR3 region has 14 residues. Germline V lookup: CDR1 DFQATT, CDR2 SNEGSKA (reference sequence). The junction had 6 bases not matched to a gene; V was cut back by 3 bases and J by 5 bases.

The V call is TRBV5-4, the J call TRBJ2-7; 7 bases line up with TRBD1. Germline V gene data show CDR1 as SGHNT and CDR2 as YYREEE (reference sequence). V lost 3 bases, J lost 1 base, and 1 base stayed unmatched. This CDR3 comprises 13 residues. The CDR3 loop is CASSSDRSYEQYF. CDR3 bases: TGTGCCAGCAGCTCGGACAGGTCCTACGAGCAGTACTTC.